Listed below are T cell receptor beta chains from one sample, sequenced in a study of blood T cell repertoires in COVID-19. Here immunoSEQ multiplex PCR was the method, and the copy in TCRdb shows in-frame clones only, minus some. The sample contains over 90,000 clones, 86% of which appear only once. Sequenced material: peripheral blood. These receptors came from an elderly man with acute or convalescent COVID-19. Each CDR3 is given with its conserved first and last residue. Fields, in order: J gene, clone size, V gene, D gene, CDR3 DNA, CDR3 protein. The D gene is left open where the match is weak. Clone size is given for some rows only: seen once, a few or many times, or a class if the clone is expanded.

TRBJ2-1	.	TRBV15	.	TGTGCCACCAGCAGATCCAGCGGATTTAACAATGAGCAGTTCTTC	CATSRSSGFNNEQFF
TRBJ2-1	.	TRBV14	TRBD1	TGTGCCAGCAGCCAAGATTACGCCAGGGGGCTATTCGGTGAGCAGTTCTTC	CASSQDYARGLFGEQFF
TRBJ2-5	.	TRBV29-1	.	TGCGCCTGGCGGGATGAGACCCAGTACTTC	CAWRDETQYF
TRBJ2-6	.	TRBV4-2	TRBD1	TGTGCCAGCAGCCCGGACCCATGGGACAGCAATCCCTCTGGGGCCAACGTCCTGACTTTC	CASSPDPWDSNPSGANVLTF
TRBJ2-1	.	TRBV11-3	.	TGTGCCAGCGCGGCCTCCTCTAGTGTTTCTGAGCAGTTCTTC	CASAASSSVSEQFF
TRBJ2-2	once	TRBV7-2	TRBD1	TGTGCCAGCAGCGCCTCAGGGGGTAGCACCGGGGAGCTGTTTTTT	CASSASGGSTGELFF
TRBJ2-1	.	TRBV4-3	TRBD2	TGCGCCAGCAGCCCCGGACTAGCGGGGACTGGGGAGCAGTTCTTC	CASSPGLAGTGEQFF
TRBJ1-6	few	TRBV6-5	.	TGTGCCAGCAGTTATGGCCAGAAATCACCCCTCCACTTT	CASSYGQKSPLHF
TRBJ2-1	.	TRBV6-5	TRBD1	TGTGCCAGCAGTTACCGGGACAGGGCTAGTGAGCAGTTCTTC	CASSYRDRASEQFF
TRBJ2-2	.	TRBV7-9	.	TGTGCCAGCAGCCCCTTCACCGGGGAGCTGTTTTTT	CASSPFTGELFF
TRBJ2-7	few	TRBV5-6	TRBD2	TGTGCCAGCAGCCTGCCCGTCAGTACGGGAGGGACCTACGAGCAGTACTTC	CASSLPVSTGGTYEQYF